Here is one T cell receptor (beta chain) with its context. Germline CDR1 reads SEHNR; CDR2 reads FQNEAQ (reference sequence). This CDR3 spans 14 amino acids. Trimming stripped 8 bases from V and 5 bases from J, with 18 bases between. This sample is part of a study of blood T cell repertoires in COVID-19. At the level of the study: Both acute and convalescent COVID-19 samples were obtained from the United States, Italy and Spain. Sources were T cells, B-cell-depleted T cells, or PBMCs; the material itself was cDNA or gDNA.

Sequencing was performed with immunoSEQ multiplex PCR; in TCRdb, only in-frame clones are kept and a portion is missing. The table shows about 100,000 clones, with 85% to 90% occurring only once. Sequences were obtained from peripheral blood. The rearrangement links TRBV7-9 to TRBJ1-2; no definite D call. This receptor was identified in a human donor in a cohort sampled during active COVID-19. The CDR3 DNA is TGTGCCAGCGGCCGGGATATGGGAAGATATGGCTACACCTTC. It yields the protein CASGRDMGRYGYTF.